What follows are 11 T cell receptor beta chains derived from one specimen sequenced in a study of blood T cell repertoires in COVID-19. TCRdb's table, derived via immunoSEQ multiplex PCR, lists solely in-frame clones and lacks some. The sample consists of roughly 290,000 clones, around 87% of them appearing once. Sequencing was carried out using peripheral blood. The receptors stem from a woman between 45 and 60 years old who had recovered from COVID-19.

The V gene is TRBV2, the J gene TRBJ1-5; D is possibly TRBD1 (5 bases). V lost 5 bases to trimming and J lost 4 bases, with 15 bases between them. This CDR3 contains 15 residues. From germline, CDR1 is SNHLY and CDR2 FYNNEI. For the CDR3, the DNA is TGTGCCAGCAGTCCCGGCAGGGAAAGTAATCAGCCCCAGCATTTT. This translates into CASSPGRESNQPQHF. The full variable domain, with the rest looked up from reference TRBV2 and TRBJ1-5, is EPEVTQTPSHQVTQMGQEVILRCVPISNHLYFYWYRQILGQKVEFLVSFYNNEISEKSEIFDDQFSVERPDGSNFTLKIRSTKLEDSAMYFCASSPGRESNQPQHFGDGTRLSIL.

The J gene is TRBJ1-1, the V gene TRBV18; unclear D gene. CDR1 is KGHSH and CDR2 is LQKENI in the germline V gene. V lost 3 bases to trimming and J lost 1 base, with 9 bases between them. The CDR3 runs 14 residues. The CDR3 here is CASSPEFANTEAFF. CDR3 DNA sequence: TGTGCCAGCTCACCCGAGTTCGCGAACACTGAAGCTTTCTTT.

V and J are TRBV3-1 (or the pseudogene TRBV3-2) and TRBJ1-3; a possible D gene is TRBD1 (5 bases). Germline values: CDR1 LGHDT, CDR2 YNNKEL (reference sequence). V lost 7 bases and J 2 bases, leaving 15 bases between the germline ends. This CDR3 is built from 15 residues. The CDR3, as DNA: TGTGCCAGCACCCCAACCCGACAGCCTGGAAACACCATATATTTT. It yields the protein CASTPTRQPGNTIYF.

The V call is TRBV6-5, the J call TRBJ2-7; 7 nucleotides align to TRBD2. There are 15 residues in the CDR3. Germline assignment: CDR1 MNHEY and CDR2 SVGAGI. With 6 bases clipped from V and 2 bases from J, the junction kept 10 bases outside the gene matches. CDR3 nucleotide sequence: TGTGCCAGCAGCCGCAGGACTAGAGTAACCTACGAGCAGTACTTC. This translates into CASSRRTRVTYEQYF.

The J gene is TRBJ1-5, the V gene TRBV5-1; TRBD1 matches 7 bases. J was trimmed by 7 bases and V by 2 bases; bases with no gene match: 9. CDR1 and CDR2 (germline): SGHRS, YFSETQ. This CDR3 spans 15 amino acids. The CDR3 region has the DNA TGCGCCAGCAGCTTCCGACAGGGACGAGGCCAGCCCCAGCATTTT. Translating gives CASSFRQGRGQPQHF.

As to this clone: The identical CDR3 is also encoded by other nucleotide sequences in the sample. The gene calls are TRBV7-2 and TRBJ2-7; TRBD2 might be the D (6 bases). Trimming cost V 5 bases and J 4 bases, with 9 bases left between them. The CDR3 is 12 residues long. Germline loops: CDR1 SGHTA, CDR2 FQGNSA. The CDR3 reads CASSARGYEQYF. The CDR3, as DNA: TGTGCCAGCAGCGCCCGGGGGTACGAGCAGTACTTC.

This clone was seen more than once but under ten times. CDR3 loop: CSVGGASGNTIYF. DNA of the CDR3: TGCAGCGTTGGCGGGGCCTCTGGAAACACCATATATTTT. The V call is TRBV29-1, the J call TRBJ1-3, with D perhaps matching TRBD1 (5 bases). The CDR3 runs to 13 residues. Germline V gives CDR1 SQVTM, CDR2 ANQGSEA. V dropped 4 bases and J dropped 0 bases, with 7 bases sitting between them. The full variable domain, its missing parts supplied by reference TRBV29-1 and TRBJ1-3, is SAVISQKPSRDICQRGTSLTIQCQVDSQVTMMFWYRQQPGQSLTLIATANQGSEATYESGFVIDKFPISRPNLTFSTLTVSNMSPEDSSIYLCSVGGASGNTIYFGEGSWLTVV.

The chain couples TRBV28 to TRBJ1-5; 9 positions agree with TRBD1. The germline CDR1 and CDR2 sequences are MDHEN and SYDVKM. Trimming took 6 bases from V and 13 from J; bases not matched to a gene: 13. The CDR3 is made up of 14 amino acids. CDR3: CASRGQGETGRQHF. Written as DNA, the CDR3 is TGTGCCAGCAGGGGACAGGGAGAGACGGGGAGGCAGCATTTT.

The CDR3 loop is CASSPGTANEKLFF. The CDR3 nucleotides are TGTGCCAGCAGCCCCGGGACAGCGAATGAAAAACTGTTTTTT. The rearrangement links TRBV5-4 to TRBJ1-4, with 7 bases aligning to TRBD1. Germline assignment: CDR1 SGHNT and CDR2 YYREEE (reference sequence). V shed 4 bases and J 5 bases; nucleotides not matched to a gene: 5. The CDR3 has 14 amino acids.

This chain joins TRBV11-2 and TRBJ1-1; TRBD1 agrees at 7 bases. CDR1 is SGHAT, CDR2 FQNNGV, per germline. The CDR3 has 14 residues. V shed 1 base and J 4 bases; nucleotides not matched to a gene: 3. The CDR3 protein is CASSLAGGVTEAFF. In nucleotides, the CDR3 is TGTGCCAGCAGCTTAGCAGGGGGAGTCACTGAAGCTTTCTTT.

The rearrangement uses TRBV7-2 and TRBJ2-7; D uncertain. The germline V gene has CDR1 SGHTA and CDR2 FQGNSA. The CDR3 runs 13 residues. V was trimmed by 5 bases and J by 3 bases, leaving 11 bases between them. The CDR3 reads CASSRPGLYEQYF. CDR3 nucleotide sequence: TGTGCCAGCAGCCGCCCGGGTCTCTACGAGCAGTACTTC.